The 30 T cell receptor beta chains reported below all come from one sample, sequenced in a study of response to subunit inactivated influenza vaccine. TCRdb recomputed calls from the RT-PCR reads with MiXCR, one row per CDR3 protein. The table records 500,000 to 600,000 distinct CDR3 sequences, 7.6% of them present only once. Specimen: PBMCs from blood, collected less than 30 months after vaccination. The receptor source for this set is a man aged 50 to 69 who received an inactivated influenza vaccine.

The gene calls are TRBV20-1 and TRBJ2-4, with D perhaps matching TRBD2 (6 bases). V lost 3 bases and J 8 bases, leaving 14 bases between the germline ends. Germline V gives CDR1 DFQATT, CDR2 SNEGSKA (reference sequence). This CDR3 is built from 13 residues. This chain's CDR3 is CSASGTDTDIQYF. The CDR3 nucleotides are TGCAGTGCTAGCGGGACTGATACGGACATTCAGTACTTC.

The genes are TRBV28 and TRBJ2-3; a weak D match, TRBD1 (5 bases). CDR1 is MDHEN, CDR2 SYDVKM, per germline. The V end lost 5 bases, the J end lost 11 bases, and 14 bases lay between the germline ends. This CDR3 is built from 12 residues. The CDR3 spells CASSLIRGQQYF. For the CDR3, the DNA is TGTGCCAGCAGTCTGATTAGGGGCCAGCAGTATTTT.

This clonotype was counted between two and nine times. The rearrangement joins TRBV24-1 to TRBJ2-3; D call uncertain. This CDR3 contains 13 residues. Germline V CDR1 and CDR2: KGHDR, SFDVKD. V was pared by 5 bases and J by 0 bases, with 5 bases between. The CDR3 protein is CATSVRSTDTQYF. DNA for the CDR3: TGTGCCACCAGTGTGAGGAGCACAGATACGCAGTATTTT.

This sequence joins TRBV3-1 and TRBJ2-1; TRBD2 aligns across 10 bases. This CDR3 spans 13 amino acids. With 6 bases clipped from V and 7 bases from J, the junction kept 3 bases outside the gene matches. Germline V gene sequence: CDR1 LGHDT, CDR2 YNNKEL (reference sequence). CDR3 protein: CASRLLAGNEQFF. Here the CDR3 DNA reads TGTGCCAGCAGATTACTAGCGGGGAATGAGCAGTTCTTC.

This CDR3 is CASSGAGAVTGELFF. The CDR3, as DNA: TGTGCCAGCAGCGGGGCGGGGGCGGTAACCGGGGAGCTGTTTTTT. The genes are TRBV6-1 and TRBJ2-2; D possibly corresponds to TRBD2 (7 bases). This CDR3 is 15 amino acids long. The V gene lost 6 bases and the J gene lost 5 bases, with 16 bases spanning the gap. From germline, CDR1 is MNHNS and CDR2 SASEGT.

This clonotype was counted between two and nine times. V usage is TRBV10-3 and J usage is TRBJ2-5; D assignment may be TRBD1 or TRBD2 (5 bases each). V lost 4 bases, J lost 5 bases, and 8 bases lay in between. Germline-derived CDR1 and CDR2 are ENHRY and SYGVKD. The CDR3 has 12 residues. For the CDR3, the DNA is TGTGCCATCAGTGGGGACGGGGAGACCCAGTACTTC. This gives the protein CAISGDGETQYF.

This clonotype came up a few times. This chain joins TRBV6-5 and TRBJ2-2, with 9 bases identical to TRBD1. With V trimmed by 6 bases and J by 6 bases, 5 bases remained unmatched. Looked up from germline, CDR1 is MNHEY and CDR2 is SVGAGI. The CDR3 is 14 amino acids. The CDR3 DNA reads as TGTGCCAGCAGATACAGGGGGCTTTCCGGGGAGCTGTTTTTT. Translated: CASRYRGLSGELFF.

This clonotype was counted only a few times. This chain links TRBV12-3 or TRBV12-4 with TRBJ2-2; D perhaps matches TRBD1 (6 bases). V was shortened by 5 bases and J by 5 bases, with 15 bases between the two germline ends. The CDR3 contains 15 residues. The CDR3 nucleotides read TGTGCCAGCAGTCCGCTGGGGGCGAGAACCGGGGAGCTGTTTTTT. Amino acids: CASSPLGARTGELFF.

The chain links TRBV21-1 to TRBJ2-5; TRBD2, as called in the table, went unchecked against the DNA. TRBV21-1 is a documented pseudogene. The CDR3 loop spans 20 amino acids. The CDR3: CASSKALGGTSGRVQETQYF. As DNA, the CDR3 is TGTGCCAGCAGCAAAGCGCTAGGGGGGACTAGCGGGAGAGTTCAAGAGACCCAGTACTTC.

This clonotype was seen only a few times. This sequence joins TRBV6-2 or TRBV6-3 and TRBJ2-3; D not certain. Deletions cut 0 bases from V and 0 bases from J, with 10 bases between. This CDR3 is built from 16 residues. Germline values: CDR1 MNHEY, CDR2 SVGEGT. The CDR3 DNA sequence: TGTGCCAGCAGTTACTCGGAACGCCTTAGCACAGATACGCAGTATTTT. Its protein is CASSYSERLSTDTQYF.

This chain links TRBV6-1 with TRBJ1-1; a weak D match, TRBD1 (6 bases). Germline assignment: CDR1 MNHNS and CDR2 SASEGT. The germline V and J ends were trimmed by 7 bases and 4 bases, with 19 bases remaining between them. There are 15 residues in the CDR3. The CDR3 DNA reads as TGTGCCAGCATCCTGAGACAGGCTGGCTCCACTGAAGCTTTCTTT. It translates to CASILRQAGSTEAFF.

The V and J genes are TRBV20-1 and TRBJ2-1, with TRBD2 matching 11 bases. Germline assignment: CDR1 DFQATT and CDR2 SNEGSKA (reference sequence). J was trimmed by 7 bases and V by 6 bases; bases with no gene match: 5. The CDR3 runs to 13 residues. The CDR3 reads CSALAGGGNEQFF. In DNA form, the CDR3 reads TGCAGTGCGCTAGCGGGAGGAGGTAATGAGCAGTTCTTC.

This clonotype was detected many times. The rearrangement joins TRBV3-1 to TRBJ2-7; 7 bases map to TRBD1. The germline CDR1 and CDR2 sequences are LGHDT and YNNKEL (reference sequence). The CDR3 extends over 17 amino acids. The trim removed 8 bases at V and 5 bases at J, leaving 21 bases unmatched. CDR3 protein: CASSLRRGGGFFDEQYF. CDR3 DNA sequence: TGTGCCAGCTCCCTACGGCGAGGGGGCGGTTTCTTCGACGAGCAGTACTTC.

A few counts support this clonotype. This CDR3 reads CSAPSPSEAFF. The DNA of the CDR3 is TGCAGTGCCCCGTCCCCCTCTGAAGCTTTCTTT. This sequence joins TRBV20-1 and TRBJ1-1; D is unresolved. The CDR3 loop spans 11 amino acids. V gave up 6 bases and J gave up 6 bases, with 11 bases separating them. Germline V gene sequence: CDR1 DFQATT, CDR2 SNEGSKA (reference sequence).

This clonotype has more than one count but fewer than ten. V and J are TRBV29-1 and TRBJ1-5; D not resolved. Germline-derived CDR1 and CDR2 are SQVTM and ANQGSEA. Trimming pared 7 bases from V and 7 bases from J, leaving 17 bases between. This CDR3 has 13 residues. The CDR3 here is CSARASSNQPQHF. The CDR3 DNA follows: TGCAGCGCACGGGCCTCTAGTAACCAGCCCCAGCATTTT.

The chain uses TRBV4-2 and TRBJ2-7; TRBD2 matches at 13 bases. CDR3 length equals 15 residues. Germline assignment: CDR1 LGHNA and CDR2 YNFKEQ. The ends lost 4 bases at V and 3 bases at J; junction bases unmatched: 3. The CDR3 is CASSPGLAGDYEQYF. The CDR3 DNA sequence: TGTGCCAGCAGCCCAGGACTAGCGGGAGACTACGAGCAGTACTTC.

This chain links TRBV15 with TRBJ2-7, with 7 bases identical to TRBD1. J was trimmed by 7 bases and V by 3 bases; bases with no gene match: 3. There are 12 residues in the CDR3. Germline V gene sequence: CDR1 LNHNV, CDR2 YYDKDF (reference sequence). For the CDR3, the DNA is TGTGCCACCAGCAGCGTCAGGGGGGAGCAGTACTTC. Protein sequence: CATSSVRGEQYF.

This clonotype was counted at least ten times. This rearrangement joins TRBV5-1 to TRBJ1-4; 7 bases agree with TRBD1. This CDR3 has 16 amino acids. The J segment lost 2 bases and the V segment lost 0 bases, leaving 4 bases of the junction unmatched. CDR1 and CDR2 from the germline V gene are SGHRS and YFSETQ. The CDR3 region has the DNA TGCGCCAGCAGCTTGGCCGTACAGGGGACTAATGAAAAACTGTTTTTT. Translation: CASSLAVQGTNEKLFF.

This chain links TRBV20-1 with TRBJ2-1, with 10 bases aligning to TRBD2. With 0 bases clipped from V and 3 bases from J, the junction kept 5 bases outside the gene matches. Germline V gene data show CDR1 as DFQATT and CDR2 as SNEGSKA (reference sequence). CDR3 length: 16 residues. DNA of the CDR3: TGCAGTGCTAGAGACCTTAGCGGGGGGTTCTACAATGAGCAGTTCTTC. It yields the protein CSARDLSGGFYNEQFF.

This clonotype appeared many times. The chain links TRBV28 to TRBJ2-5; D call uncertain. CDR3 size: 14 residues. CDR1 and CDR2 (germline): MDHEN, SYDVKM. Trimming stripped 3 bases from V and 4 bases from J, with 12 bases between. This CDR3 is CASSFSRVGETQYF. DNA for the CDR3: TGTGCCAGCAGTTTTTCCAGAGTTGGAGAGACCCAGTACTTC.

This clonotype was seen a few times. The CDR3 protein is CSAREGQVLAGYTF. Written as DNA, the CDR3 is TGCAGTGCTAGAGAAGGACAGGTCTTGGCTGGCTACACCTTC. This chain links TRBV20-1 with TRBJ1-2; 7 nucleotides line up with TRBD1. Germline trimming cut 0 bases from V and 7 bases from J; bases unmatched to any gene: 8. Germline loops: CDR1 DFQATT, CDR2 SNEGSKA (reference sequence). This CDR3 has 14 residues.

This clonotype showed up many times. This chain uses TRBV5-1 with TRBJ2-3, with D perhaps matching TRBD1 (5 bases). From germline, CDR1 is SGHRS and CDR2 YFSETQ. The CDR3 covers 15 residues. The V end was cut by 2 bases, the J end by 2 bases, with 12 bases between. The CDR3 here is CASSLSLRVTDTQYF. In DNA, the CDR3 is TGCGCCAGCAGCTTATCTCTCAGGGTCACAGATACGCAGTATTTT.

This clonotype was observed a handful of times. DNA of the CDR3: TGTGCCAGCAGAAAGGGACTAGCGGGGGTTTACAATGAGCAGTTCTTC. This encodes CASRKGLAGVYNEQFF. The V and J genes are TRBV12-3 or TRBV12-4 and TRBJ2-1, with 14 nucleotides matching TRBD2. The trim removed 6 bases at V and 4 bases at J, leaving 5 bases unmatched. CDR3 length equals 16 residues.

In this sample, this clonotype turned up many times. This rearrangement joins TRBV7-2 to TRBJ1-2, with TRBD1 as a possible D gene (5 bases). This CDR3 has 14 residues. The germline gives CDR1 SGHTA, CDR2 FQGNSA. V lost 3 bases and J 3 bases, leaving 11 bases between the germline ends. The CDR3 here is CASSFGRGDYGYTF. CDR3 nucleotide sequence: TGTGCCAGCAGCTTCGGGCGGGGGGACTATGGCTACACCTTC.

This clonotype was counted at least ten times. The rearrangement joins TRBV5-1 to TRBJ2-7; D remains ambiguous. Trimming removed 0 bases at V and 11 bases at J, with 9 bases between. This CDR3 has 11 residues. Germline V gives CDR1 SGHRS, CDR2 YFSETQ. Written as DNA, the CDR3 is TGCGCCAGCAGCTTGGGGTCATACGAGTACTTC. This codes for CASSLGSYEYF. The variable domain in full, with the rest retrieved from reference TRBV5-1 and TRBJ2-7, is KAGVTQTPRYLIKTRGQQVTLSCSPISGHRSVSWYQQTPGQGLQFLFEYFSETQRNKGNFPGRFSGRQFSNSRSEMNVSTLELGDSALYLCASSLGSYEYFGPGTRLTVT.

The genes are TRBV4-2 and TRBJ1-5; D perhaps matches TRBD1 (6 bases). V was clipped by 0 bases and J by 3 bases, with 12 bases between them. This CDR3 contains 16 residues. CDR1 and CDR2 (germline): LGHNA, YNFKEQ. CDR3: CASSQEWGAYNQPQHF. In nucleotides, the CDR3 is TGTGCCAGCAGCCAAGAATGGGGGGCGTACAATCAGCCCCAGCATTTT.

V gene TRBV6-1 combines with J gene TRBJ2-5; 8 positions match TRBD1. The J segment lost 4 bases and the V segment lost 3 bases, leaving 1 base of the junction unmatched. Germline CDR1 is MNHNS and CDR2 is SASEGT. There are 13 residues in the CDR3. In DNA, the CDR3 is TGTGCCAGCAGTGAGCAGGGGGCAGAGACCCAGTACTTC. Translating it yields CASSEQGAETQYF.

The chain links TRBV7-2 to TRBJ1-2, with 10 bases identical to TRBD1. CDR1 and CDR2 from the germline V gene are SGHTA and FQGNSA. With V trimmed by 4 bases and J by 3 bases, 2 bases remained unmatched. The CDR3 loop spans 14 amino acids. For the CDR3, the DNA is TGTGCCAGCAGCTCGGGACAGGGGTACTATGGCTACACCTTC. This translates into CASSSGQGYYGYTF.

The chain links TRBV5-1 to TRBJ2-4, with D unclear. Germline V gene sequence: CDR1 SGHRS, CDR2 YFSETQ. Trimming left V 4 bases short and J 3 bases short, with 14 bases between. The CDR3 spans 15 residues. CDR3 nucleotide sequence: TGCGCCAGCAGCGGGGAAGGGTATGACAAAAACATTCAGTACTTC. Protein product: CASSGEGYDKNIQYF.

This clonotype was picked up a small number of times. J is TRBJ2-6 and V is TRBV29-1; D remains ambiguous. CDR1 SQVTM and CDR2 ANQGSEA come from the germline V gene. The V gene lost 6 bases and the J gene lost 0 bases, with 12 bases spanning the gap. The CDR3 loop spans 15 amino acids. CDR3 nucleotide sequence: TGCAGCGTCCCAAGTCCTGCCTCTGGGGCCAACGTCCTGACTTTC. The encoded protein is CSVPSPASGANVLTF.